A selection of T cell receptor beta chains follows, all from one sample in a study of OX40 agonist ivuxolimab in advanced cancers. Profiled with immunoSEQ multiplex PCR; TCRdb holds only in-frame clones, not every one. The sample includes 95,000 to 150,000 clones, 75% to 90% of them seen just once. The specimen comprised CD4+ or CD8+ T cells sorted from blood, sampled in a trial of the OX40 agonist ivuxolimab. The receptor source for this set is an adult with an advanced solid tumor such as melanoma, head and neck, liver or kidney cancer. Both conserved end residues are trimmed from each CDR3.

TRBV11-2	TRBJ2-7	ASSMGQQREQY
TRBV6-5	TRBJ1-5	ASRPQGRGQPQH
TRBV27	TRBJ2-5	ASRVVGQGWQETQY
TRBV5-3	TRBJ2-3	ARSLRQGPDTQY
TRBV28	TRBJ2-7	ASSPGQAVGEQY
TRBV6-6	TRBJ2-5	ASSLPGHQETQY
TRBV6-5	TRBJ2-2	ASTRQGAGTGELF
TRBV7-2	TRBJ2-5	ASSLYGTTQETQY
TRBV7-3	TRBJ1-1	ASSSMGHEAF
TRBV5-1	TRBJ2-3	ASSWQGTTDTQY
TRBV6-6	TRBJ1-5	ASSYGQDQPQH
TRBV28	TRBJ1-5	TSAWAGNQPQH
TRBV6-6	TRBJ1-2	ASRKGGTGGYT
TRBV13	TRBJ1-1	ASSLSVNTEAF
TRBV27	TRBJ1-1	ASSFRRGLSPF
TRBV11-2	TRBJ2-3	ASSSGTSTDTQY
TRBV5-1	TRBJ2-1	ASSPGAFRSSYNEQF
TRBV5-8	TRBJ2-1	ASSLTGSSYNEQF
TRBV2	TRBJ1-2	ASSSRQPGEGYGYT